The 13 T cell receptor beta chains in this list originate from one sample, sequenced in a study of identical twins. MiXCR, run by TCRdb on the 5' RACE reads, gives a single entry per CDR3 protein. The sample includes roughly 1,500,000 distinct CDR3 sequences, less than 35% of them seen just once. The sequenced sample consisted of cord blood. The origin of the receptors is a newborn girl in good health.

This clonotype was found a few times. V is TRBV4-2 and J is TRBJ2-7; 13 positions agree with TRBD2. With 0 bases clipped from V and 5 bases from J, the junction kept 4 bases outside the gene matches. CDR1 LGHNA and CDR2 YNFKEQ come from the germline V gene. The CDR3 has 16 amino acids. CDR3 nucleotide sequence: TGTGCCAGCAGCCAAGACCTGACTAGCGGGAGGAACGAGCAGTACTTC. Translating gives CASSQDLTSGRNEQYF.

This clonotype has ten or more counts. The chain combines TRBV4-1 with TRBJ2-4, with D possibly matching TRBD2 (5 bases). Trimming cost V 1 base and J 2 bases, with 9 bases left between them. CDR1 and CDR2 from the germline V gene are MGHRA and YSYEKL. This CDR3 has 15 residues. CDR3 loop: CASSQVPGTKNIQYF. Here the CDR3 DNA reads TGCGCCAGCAGCCAAGTTCCGGGGACCAAAAACATTCAGTACTTC.

This CDR3 is CASSLVLGGQLNYGYTF. The CDR3 DNA reads TGTGCCAGCAGCTTAGTGTTAGGTGGGCAGCTTAACTATGGCTACACCTTC. This chain joins TRBV13 and TRBJ1-2; no clear D. The CDR3 is 17 residues long. The V gene's germline CDR1 is PRHDT and CDR2 FYEKMQ (reference sequence). Between the trimmed V and J ends, which lost 1 base and 1 base, there was a span of 16 bases.

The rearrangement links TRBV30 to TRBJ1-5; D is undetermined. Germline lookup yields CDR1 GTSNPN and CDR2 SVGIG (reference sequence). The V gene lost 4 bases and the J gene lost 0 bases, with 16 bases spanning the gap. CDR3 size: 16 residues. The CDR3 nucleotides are TGTGCCTGGACCTCATTAGGGAGGCATAGCAATCAGCCCCAGCATTTT. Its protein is CAWTSLGRHSNQPQHF.

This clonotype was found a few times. The CDR3 sequence is CAIKRTSGGAGYEQYF. CDR3 nucleotide sequence: TGTGCCATCAAAAGGACTAGCGGGGGGGCCGGGTACGAGCAGTACTTC. The chain is built from TRBV10-3 and TRBJ2-7; 15 bases are a match to TRBD2. The CDR3 sequence is 16 residues long. The germline CDR1 and CDR2 sequences are ENHRY and SYGVKD. V was clipped by 7 bases and J by 4 bases; unmatched bases: 8.

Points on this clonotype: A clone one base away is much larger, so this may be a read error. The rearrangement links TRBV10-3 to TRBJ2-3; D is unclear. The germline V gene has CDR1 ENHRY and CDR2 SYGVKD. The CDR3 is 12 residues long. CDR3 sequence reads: CAISGASDSQYF. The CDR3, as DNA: TGTGCCATCAGTGGGGCTTCAGATTCGCAGTATTTT.

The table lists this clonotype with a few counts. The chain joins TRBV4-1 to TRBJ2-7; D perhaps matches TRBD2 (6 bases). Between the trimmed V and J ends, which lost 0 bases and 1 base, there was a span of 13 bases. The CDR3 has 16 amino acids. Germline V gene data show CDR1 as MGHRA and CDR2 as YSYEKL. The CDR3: CASSQDWRGLSYEQYF. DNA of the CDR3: TGCGCCAGCAGCCAAGATTGGAGGGGCCTGTCCTACGAGCAGTACTTC.

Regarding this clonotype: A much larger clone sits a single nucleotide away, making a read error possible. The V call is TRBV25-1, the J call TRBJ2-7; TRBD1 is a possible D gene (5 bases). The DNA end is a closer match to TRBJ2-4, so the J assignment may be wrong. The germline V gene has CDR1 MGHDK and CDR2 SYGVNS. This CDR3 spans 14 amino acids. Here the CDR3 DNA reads TGTGCCAGCACCCCACAGGAAGCCAAAAACATTCAGTACTTC. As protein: CASTPQEAKNIQYF.

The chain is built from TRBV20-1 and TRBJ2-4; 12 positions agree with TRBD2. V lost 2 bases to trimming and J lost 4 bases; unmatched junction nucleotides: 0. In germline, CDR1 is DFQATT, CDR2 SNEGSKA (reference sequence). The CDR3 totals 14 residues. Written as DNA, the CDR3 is TGCAGTGCTAGACTAGCGGGAGGGAAAAACATTCAGTACTTC. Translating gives CSARLAGGKNIQYF.

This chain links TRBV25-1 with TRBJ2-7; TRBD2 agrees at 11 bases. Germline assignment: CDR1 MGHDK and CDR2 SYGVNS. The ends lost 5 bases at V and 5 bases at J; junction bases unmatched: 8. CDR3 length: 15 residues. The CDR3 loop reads CASSPQLAGEDEQYF. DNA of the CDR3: TGTGCCAGCAGTCCGCAACTAGCGGGAGAGGACGAGCAGTACTTC.

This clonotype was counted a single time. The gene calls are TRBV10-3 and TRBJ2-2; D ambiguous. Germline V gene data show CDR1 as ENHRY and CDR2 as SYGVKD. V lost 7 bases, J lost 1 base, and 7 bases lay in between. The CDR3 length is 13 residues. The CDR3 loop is CAITGVNTGELFF. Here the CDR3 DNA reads TGTGCCATCACCGGCGTGAACACCGGGGAGCTGTTTTTT.

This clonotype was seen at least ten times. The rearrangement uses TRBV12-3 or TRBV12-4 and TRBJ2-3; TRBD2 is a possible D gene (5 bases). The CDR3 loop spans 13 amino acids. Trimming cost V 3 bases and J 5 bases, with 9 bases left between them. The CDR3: CASSFLAIDTQYF. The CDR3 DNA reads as TGTGCCAGCAGTTTCCTAGCTATAGATACGCAGTATTTT.

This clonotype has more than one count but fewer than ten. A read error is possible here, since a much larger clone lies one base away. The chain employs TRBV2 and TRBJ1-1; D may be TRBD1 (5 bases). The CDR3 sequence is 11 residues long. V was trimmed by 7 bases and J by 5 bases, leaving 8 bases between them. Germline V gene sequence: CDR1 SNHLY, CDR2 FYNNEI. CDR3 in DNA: TGTGCCAGCACTGAGGGGACTGAAGCTTTCTTT. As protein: CASTEGTEAFF. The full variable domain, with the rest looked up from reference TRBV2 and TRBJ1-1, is EPEVTQTPSHQVTQMGQEVILRCVPISNHLYFYWYRQILGQKVEFLVSFYNNEISEKSEIFDDQFSVERPDGSNFTLKIRSTKLEDSAMYFCASTEGTEAFFGQGTRLTVV.